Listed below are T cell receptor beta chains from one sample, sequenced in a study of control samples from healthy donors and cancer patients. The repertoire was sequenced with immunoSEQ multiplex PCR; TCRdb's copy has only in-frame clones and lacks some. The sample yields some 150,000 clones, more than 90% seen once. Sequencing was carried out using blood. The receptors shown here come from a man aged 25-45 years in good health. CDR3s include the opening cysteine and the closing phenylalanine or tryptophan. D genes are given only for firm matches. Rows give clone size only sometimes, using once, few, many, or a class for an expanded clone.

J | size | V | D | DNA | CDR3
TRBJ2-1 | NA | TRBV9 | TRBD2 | TGTGCCAGCAGCGTAGATTCATCTGCGGCGGGGGGCTATGAGCAGTTCTTC | CASSVDSSAAGGYEQFF
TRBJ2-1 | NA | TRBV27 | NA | TGTGCCAGCAGTTTATCGACGGCAGGGATCTACAATGAGCAGTTCTTC | CASSLSTAGIYNEQFF
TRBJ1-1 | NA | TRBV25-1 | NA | TGTGCCAGCAGTGAAAACATGATGAACACTGAAGCTTTCTTT | CASSENMMNTEAFF
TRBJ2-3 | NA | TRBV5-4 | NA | TGTGCCAGCAGCTTGGACAGGACTCCTAGCACAGATACGCAGTATTTT | CASSLDRTPSTDTQYF
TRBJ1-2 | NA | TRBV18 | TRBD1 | TGTGCCAGCTCACCGGGACAGGGGGTCAACTATGGCTACACCTTC | CASSPGQGVNYGYTF
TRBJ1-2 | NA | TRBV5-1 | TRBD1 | TGCGCCAGCAGCTTGGGACAGGGGTGGCATGGCTACACCTTC | CASSLGQGWHGYTF
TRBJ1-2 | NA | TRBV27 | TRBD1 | TGTGCCAGCAGTTTAACAGGGGGGGGTGGCTACACCTTC | CASSLTGGGGYTF
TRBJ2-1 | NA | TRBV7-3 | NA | TGTGCCAGCAGCCTAACGGGGGCCCCCTACAATGAGCAGTTCTTC | CASSLTGAPYNEQFF
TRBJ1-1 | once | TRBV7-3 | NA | TGTGCCAGCAGCTTAAGAGGTCTAGGACAGAAAAACACTGAAGCTTTCTTT | CASSLRGLGQKNTEAFF
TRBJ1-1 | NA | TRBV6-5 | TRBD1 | TGTGCCAGCAGTTCCGACAGGGGCACTGAAGCTTTCTTT | CASSSDRGTEAFF
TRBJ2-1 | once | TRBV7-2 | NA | TGTGCCAGCAGCTTAGCTGGGACTCAGTCCTACAATGAGCAGTTCTTC | CASSLAGTQSYNEQFF
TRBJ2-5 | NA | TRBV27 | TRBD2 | TGTGCCAGCAGTCCGATGGGGGGGAGGAGGTACCAAGAGACCCAGTACTTC | CASSPMGGRRYQETQYF
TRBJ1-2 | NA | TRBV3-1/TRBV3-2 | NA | TGTGCCAGCAGCTACAGGGCGCAAGGAGATGGCTACACCTTC | CASSYRAQGDGYTF
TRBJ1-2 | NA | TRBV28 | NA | TGTGCCAGCAGACCGAGGCTGGGGCGTAGGAGCTATGGCTACACCTTC | CASRPRLGRRSYGYTF
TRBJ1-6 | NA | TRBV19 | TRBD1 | TGTGCCAGTAGTAAACAGAAACAGGGGATAGGTAATTCACCCCTCCACTTT | CASSKQKQGIGNSPLHF
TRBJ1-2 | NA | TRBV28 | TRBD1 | TGTGCCAGCAGTCCGGGACAGGGGATCCCCCTCTATGGCTACACCTTC | CASSPGQGIPLYGYTF
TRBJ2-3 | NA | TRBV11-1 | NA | TGTGCCAGCAGCTTCTTACAGTCCACAGATACGCAGTATTTT | CASSFLQSTDTQYF
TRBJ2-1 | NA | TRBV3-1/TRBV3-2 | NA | TGTGCCAGCAGCCAGACACCTGTTATCGATGAGCAGTTCTTC | CASSQTPVIDEQFF
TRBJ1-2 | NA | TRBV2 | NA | TGTGCCAGCAGTGAGGTTCGACCAAGTGGCTACACCTTC | CASSEVRPSGYTF
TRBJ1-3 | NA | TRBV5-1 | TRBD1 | TGCGCCAGCAGCTCCGGGACAGGGGGTGGAAACACCATATATTTT | CASSSGTGGGNTIYF
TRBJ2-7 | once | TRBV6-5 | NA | TGTGCCAGTGATAGAGCGGGCATCTACGAGCAGTACTTC | CASDRAGIYEQYF
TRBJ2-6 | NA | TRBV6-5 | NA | TGTGCCACCTCGGAGGCTGGGGCCAACGTCCTGACTTTC | CATSEAGANVLTF
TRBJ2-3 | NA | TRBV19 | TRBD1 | TGTGCCAGTAGGACGGGACAGGGGGCGAGCGATACGCAGTATTTT | CASRTGQGASDTQYF
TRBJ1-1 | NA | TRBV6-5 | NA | TGTGCCAGCAGTTTGTCCAAGGATTCTGGACTTGAAGCTTTCTTT | CASSLSKDSGLEAFF
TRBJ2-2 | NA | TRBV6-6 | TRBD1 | TGTGCCAGCAGCTCTCCGGGACAGGGAAATCTAGGGGAGCTGTTTTTT | CASSSPGQGNLGELFF
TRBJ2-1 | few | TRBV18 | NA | TGTGCCAGCTCACCGGGGGGCTACTACAATGAGCAGTTCTTC | CASSPGGYYNEQFF
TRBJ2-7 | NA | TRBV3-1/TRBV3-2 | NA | TGTGCCAGCAGCCGGGACCAATCGGGGGTTCAGTACTTC | CASSRDQSGVQYF
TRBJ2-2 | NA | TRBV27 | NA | TGTGCCAGCAGTGCCGCCGGGACACAGAACACCGGGGAGCTGTTTTTT | CASSAAGTQNTGELFF
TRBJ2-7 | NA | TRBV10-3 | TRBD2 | TGTGCCATCAGCCCCGGGAGGGCGGGGGAGCAGTACTTC | CAISPGRAGEQYF
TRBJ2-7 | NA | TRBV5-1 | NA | TGCGCCAGCAGCTTGAGGGTGCAACCTCCCTACGAGCAGTACTTC | CASSLRVQPPYEQYF
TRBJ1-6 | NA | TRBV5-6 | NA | TGTGCCAGCAGCCAAGACAGGAGGAATTCACCCCTCCACTTT | CASSQDRRNSPLHF
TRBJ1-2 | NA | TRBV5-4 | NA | TGTGCCAGCAGCTTGGTAACAGCCCCTGACTATGGCTACACCTTC | CASSLVTAPDYGYTF
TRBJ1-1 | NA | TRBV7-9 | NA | TGTGCCAGCAGCGAAAGGGTAGAGAACACTGAAGCTTTCTTT | CASSERVENTEAFF
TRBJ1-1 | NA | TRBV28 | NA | TGTGCCAGCAGTTTATTCCTGGTGGGGGGTACAACTGAAGCTTTCTTT | CASSLFLVGGTTEAFF
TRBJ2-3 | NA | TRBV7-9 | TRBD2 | TGTGCCAGCAGCGCAGGGACTAGCGGGGGGGTTCGTACAGATACGCAGTATTTT | CASSAGTSGGVRTDTQYF